The 10 T cell receptor beta chains below were found in one sample sequenced in a study of CD8 T cells in ankylosing spondylitis. TCRdb re-derived calls from the 5' RACE reads in MiXCR, one entry per CDR3 protein. The sample gives 250,000 to 400,000 distinct CDR3 sequences, under 14% of which show up once; 8% to 9.5% is in the top ten. The sequenced sample was blood, either unsorted or a sorted T cell fraction (not recorded which). The receptors derive from a female donor with ankylosing spondylitis or in good health (not recorded which).

This clonotype was counted many times. This rearrangement joins TRBV19 to TRBJ2-3, with D unclear. The length of the CDR3 is 14 residues. Germline V gene data show CDR1 as LNHDA and CDR2 as SQIVND (reference sequence). Trimming left V 11 bases short and J 6 bases short, with 21 bases between. CDR3 in amino acids: CASSRSSWQDTQYF. The CDR3 region has the DNA TGTGCCTCAAGCCGATCTTCCTGGCAGGATACGCAGTATTTT.

This clonotype was seen many times. The chain is built from TRBV12-3 or TRBV12-4 and TRBJ2-1; 8 nucleotides match TRBD2. Trimming removed 11 bases from V and 2 bases from J; junction bases left unmatched: 8. The CDR3 spans 14 residues. This CDR3 reads CADGTSGAYNEQFF. CDR3 coding DNA: TGTGCCGACGGAACTAGCGGTGCCTACAATGAGCAGTTCTTC.

The sample holds many counts of this clonotype. The V call is TRBV5-1, the J call TRBJ2-7; TRBD1 matches 7 bases. This CDR3 is built from 19 residues. Germline V gene lookup returns CDR1 SGHRS and CDR2 YFSETQ. The V segment lost 3 bases and the J segment 3 bases; nucleotides outside the gene matches: 21. CDR3 DNA: TGCGCCAGCAGCTCGACGCAACCTATTGACAGGGTCGCGCACTACGAGCAGTACTTC. It yields the protein CASSSTQPIDRVAHYEQYF.

The chain employs TRBV5-1 and TRBJ2-1; 10 bases are a match to TRBD2. Germline trimming cut 4 bases from V and 3 bases from J; bases unmatched to any gene: 13. In germline, CDR1 is SGHRS, CDR2 YFSETQ. This CDR3 has 18 residues. CDR3 nucleotide sequence: TGCGCCAGCAGCCACCCGGCGCGCCCTAGCGGGGGCTACAATGAGCAGTTCTTC. This codes for CASSHPARPSGGYNEQFF. Together with reference TRBV5-1 and TRBJ2-1, the CDR3 gives the full variable domain: KAGVTQTPRYLIKTRGQQVTLSCSPISGHRSVSWYQQTPGQGLQFLFEYFSETQRNKGNFPGRFSGRQFSNSRSEMNVSTLELGDSALYLCASSHPARPSGGYNEQFFGPGTRLTVL.

This clonotype has a count of ten or more. This sequence joins TRBV20-1 and TRBJ2-4, with unresolved D. Between the trimmed V and J ends, which lost 1 base and 0 bases, there was a span of 7 bases. Germline V gene sequence: CDR1 DFQATT, CDR2 SNEGSKA (reference sequence). The CDR3 extends over 14 amino acids. The CDR3 DNA reads as TGCAGTGCTAGAGGAACAAAAGCCAAAAACATTCAGTACTTC. Its protein is CSARGTKAKNIQYF.

A few counts support this clonotype. This chain uses TRBV27 with TRBJ2-7, with TRBD2 identical over 8 bases. From germline, CDR1 is MNHEY and CDR2 SMNVEV (reference sequence). The CDR3 is made up of 14 amino acids. With V trimmed by 5 bases and J by 4 bases, 7 bases remained unmatched. CDR3 residues: CASSTREGSYEQYF. The CDR3 DNA sequence: TGTGCCAGCAGTACCCGGGAGGGATCGTACGAGCAGTACTTC.

This clonotype was counted at least ten times. V and J are TRBV12-3 or TRBV12-4 and TRBJ1-2; possibly TRBD1 for D (5 bases). The CDR3 extends over 14 amino acids. The CDR3 loop is CATLAAGLAYGYTF. CDR3 sequence (DNA): TGTGCAACCCTTGCAGCAGGGTTAGCCTATGGCTACACCTTC.

This clonotype was counted ten times or more. CDR3: CASSLGGLPTHTDTQYF. The CDR3 coding sequence is TGCGCCAGCAGCTTGGGTGGACTACCAACCCACACAGATACGCAGTATTTT. The chain is built from TRBV5-1 and TRBJ2-3, with TRBD2 as a possible D gene (6 bases). V was clipped by 0 bases and J by 2 bases, with 16 bases between them. Germline V gene data show CDR1 as SGHRS and CDR2 as YFSETQ. This CDR3 contains 17 residues. The full variable domain, its missing parts supplied by reference TRBV5-1 and TRBJ2-3, is KAGVTQTPRYLIKTRGQQVTLSCSPISGHRSVSWYQQTPGQGLQFLFEYFSETQRNKGNFPGRFSGRQFSNSRSEMNVSTLELGDSALYLCASSLGGLPTHTDTQYFGPGTRLTVL.

This clonotype came up a few times. This rearrangement joins TRBV29-1 to TRBJ2-1, with no clear D. Germline CDR1 is SQVTM and CDR2 is ANQGSEA. This CDR3 has 12 residues. CDR3 loop: CTTQSSYNEQFF. The CDR3 nucleotides read TGCACCACTCAAAGCTCCTACAATGAGCAGTTCTTC.

Worth noting for this clonotype: Since a much larger clone is just one base distant, this may be a read error. V is TRBV20-1 and J is TRBJ1-4; 9 nucleotides agree with TRBD1. CDR3 size: 13 residues. Germline CDR1 DFQATT, CDR2 SNEGSKA (reference sequence). CDR3: CSAIRQGGEKLLF. The CDR3 region has the DNA TGCAGTGCTATTCGACAGGGGGGCGAAAAACTGCTTTTT.